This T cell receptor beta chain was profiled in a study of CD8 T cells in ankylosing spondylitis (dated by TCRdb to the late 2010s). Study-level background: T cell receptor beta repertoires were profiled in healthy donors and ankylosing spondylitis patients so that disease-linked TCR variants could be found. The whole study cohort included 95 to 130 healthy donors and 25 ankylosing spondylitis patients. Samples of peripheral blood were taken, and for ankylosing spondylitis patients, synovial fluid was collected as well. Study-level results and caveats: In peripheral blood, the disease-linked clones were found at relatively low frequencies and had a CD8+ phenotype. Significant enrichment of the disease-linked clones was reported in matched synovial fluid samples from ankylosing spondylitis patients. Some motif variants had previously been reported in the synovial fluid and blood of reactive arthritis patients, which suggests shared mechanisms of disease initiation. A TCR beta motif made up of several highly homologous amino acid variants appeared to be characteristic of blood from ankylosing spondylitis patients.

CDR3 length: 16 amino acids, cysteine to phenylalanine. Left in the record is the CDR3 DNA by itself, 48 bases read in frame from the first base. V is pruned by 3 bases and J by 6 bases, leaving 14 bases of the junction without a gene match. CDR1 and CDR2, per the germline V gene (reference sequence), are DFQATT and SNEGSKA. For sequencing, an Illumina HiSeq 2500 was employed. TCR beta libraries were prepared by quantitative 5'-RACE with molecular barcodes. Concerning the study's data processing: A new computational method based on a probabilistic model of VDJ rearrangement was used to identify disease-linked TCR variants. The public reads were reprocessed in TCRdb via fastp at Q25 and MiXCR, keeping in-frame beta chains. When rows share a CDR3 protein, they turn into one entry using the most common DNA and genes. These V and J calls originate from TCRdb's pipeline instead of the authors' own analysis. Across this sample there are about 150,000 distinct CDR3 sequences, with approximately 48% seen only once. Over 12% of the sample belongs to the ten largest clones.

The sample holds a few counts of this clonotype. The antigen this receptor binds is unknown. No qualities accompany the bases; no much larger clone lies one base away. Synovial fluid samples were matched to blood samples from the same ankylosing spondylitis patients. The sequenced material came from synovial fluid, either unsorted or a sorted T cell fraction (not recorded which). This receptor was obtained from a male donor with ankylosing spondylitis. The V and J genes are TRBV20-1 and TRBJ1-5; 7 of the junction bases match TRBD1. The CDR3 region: CSASLVERGDSQPQHF. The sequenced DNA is TGCAGTGCTAGTTTGGTGGAAAGGGGGGACAGTCAGCCCCAGCATTTT.